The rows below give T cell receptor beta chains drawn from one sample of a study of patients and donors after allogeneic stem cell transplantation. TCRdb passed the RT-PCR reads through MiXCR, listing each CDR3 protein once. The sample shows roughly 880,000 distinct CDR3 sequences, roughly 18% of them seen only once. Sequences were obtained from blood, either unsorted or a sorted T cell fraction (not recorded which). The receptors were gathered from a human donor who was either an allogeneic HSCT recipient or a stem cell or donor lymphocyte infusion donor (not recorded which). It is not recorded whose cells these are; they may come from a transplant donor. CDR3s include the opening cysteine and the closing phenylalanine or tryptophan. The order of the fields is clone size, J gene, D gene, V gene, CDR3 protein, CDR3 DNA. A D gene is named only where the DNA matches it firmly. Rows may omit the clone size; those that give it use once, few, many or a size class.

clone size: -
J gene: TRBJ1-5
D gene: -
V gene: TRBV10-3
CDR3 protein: CAIRDNNQPQHF
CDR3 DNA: TGTGCCATCAGGGACAACAATCAGCCCCAGCATTTT

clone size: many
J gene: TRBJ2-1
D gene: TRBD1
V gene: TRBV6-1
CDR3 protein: CASSEDRGSYNEQFF
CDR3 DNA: TGTGCCAGCAGTGAGGACAGGGGGTCTTACAATGAGCAGTTCTTC

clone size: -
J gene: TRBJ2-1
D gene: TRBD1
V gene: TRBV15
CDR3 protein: CATSRDRGSYNEQFF
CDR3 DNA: TGTGCCACCAGCAGGGACAGGGGCTCCTACAATGAGCAGTTCTTC

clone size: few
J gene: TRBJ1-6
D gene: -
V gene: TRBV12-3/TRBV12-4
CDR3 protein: CASSLGGSTPLHF
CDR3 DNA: TGTGCCAGCAGTTTAGGGGGCTCTACACCCCTCCACTTT

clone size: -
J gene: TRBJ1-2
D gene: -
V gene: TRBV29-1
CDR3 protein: CSVDLVGGGYTF
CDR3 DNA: TGCAGCGTTGATCTCGTGGGTGGGGGCTACACCTTC

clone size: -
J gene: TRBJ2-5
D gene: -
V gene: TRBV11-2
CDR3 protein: CASRHWPYSETQYF
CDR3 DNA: TGTGCCAGCAGACACTGGCCGTATTCGGAGACCCAGTACTTC

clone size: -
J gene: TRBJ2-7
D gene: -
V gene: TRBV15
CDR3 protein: CATSRVRGSYEQYF
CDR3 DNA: TGTGCCACCAGCAGGGTAAGGGGTTCCTACGAGCAGTACTTC

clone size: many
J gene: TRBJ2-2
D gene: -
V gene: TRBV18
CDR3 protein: CASSPRDTGELFF
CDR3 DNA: TGTGCCAGCTCACCACGGGACACCGGGGAGCTGTTTTTT

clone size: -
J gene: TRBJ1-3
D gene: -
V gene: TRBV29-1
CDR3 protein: CSVEGQSSGNTIYF
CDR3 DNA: TGCAGCGTTGAAGGACAGAGCTCTGGAAACACCATATATTTT

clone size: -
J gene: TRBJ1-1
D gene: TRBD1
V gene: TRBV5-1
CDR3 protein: CASSLDRDRDTEAFF
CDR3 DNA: TGCGCCAGCAGCTTGGACCGGGACAGGGACACTGAAGCTTTCTTT

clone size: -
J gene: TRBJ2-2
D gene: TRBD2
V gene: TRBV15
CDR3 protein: CATRIFGTRGTGELFF
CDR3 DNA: TGTGCCACCAGGATCTTCGGGACTAGAGGCACCGGGGAGCTGTTTTTT

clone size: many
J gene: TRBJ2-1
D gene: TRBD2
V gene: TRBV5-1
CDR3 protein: CASSLTSGTYNEQFF
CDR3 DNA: TGTGCCAGCAGCTTAACTAGCGGGACCTACAATGAGCAGTTCTTC

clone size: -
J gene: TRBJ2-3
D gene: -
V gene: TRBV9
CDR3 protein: CASSFGGIGRTDTQYF
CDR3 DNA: TGTGCCAGCAGCTTCGGGGGTATTGGCCGCACAGATACGCAGTATTTT

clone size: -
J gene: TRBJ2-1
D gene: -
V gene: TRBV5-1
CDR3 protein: CASSRPGSQGNEQFF
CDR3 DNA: TGCGCCAGCAGCCGTCCAGGGTCCCAGGGCAATGAGCAGTTCTTC

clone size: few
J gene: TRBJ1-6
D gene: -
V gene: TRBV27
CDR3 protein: CASRLQGTYNSPLHF
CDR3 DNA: TGTGCCAGCAGGCTACAGGGCACCTATAATTCACCCCTCCACTTT

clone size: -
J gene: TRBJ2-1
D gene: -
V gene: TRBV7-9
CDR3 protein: CASTQAEGGASNEQFF
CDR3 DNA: TGTGCCAGCACCCAAGCGGAGGGGGGGGCGTCAAATGAGCAGTTCTTC

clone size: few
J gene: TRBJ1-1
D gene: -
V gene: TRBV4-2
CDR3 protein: CASSQDLGAPGTEAFF
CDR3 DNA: TGTGCCAGCAGCCAAGATCTTGGGGCCCCGGGGACTGAAGCTTTCTTT

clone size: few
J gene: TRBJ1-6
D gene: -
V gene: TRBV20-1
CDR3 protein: CSASVPGSGGNSPLHF
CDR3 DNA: TGCAGTGCGAGCGTTCCAGGGAGCGGAGGCAATTCACCCCTCCACTTT

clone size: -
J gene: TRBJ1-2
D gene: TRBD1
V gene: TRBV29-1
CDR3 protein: CSVATGGRYGYTF
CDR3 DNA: TGCAGCGTTGCCACAGGGGGCCGATATGGCTACACCTTC

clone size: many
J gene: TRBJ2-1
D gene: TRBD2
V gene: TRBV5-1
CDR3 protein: CASSQGLEALNEQFF
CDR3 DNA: TGCGCCAGCAGCCAGGGACTAGAGGCTCTCAATGAGCAGTTCTTC

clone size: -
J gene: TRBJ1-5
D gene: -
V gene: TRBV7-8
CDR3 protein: CASSLILDQPQHF
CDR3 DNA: TGTGCCAGCAGCTTAATTCTGGATCAGCCCCAGCATTTT

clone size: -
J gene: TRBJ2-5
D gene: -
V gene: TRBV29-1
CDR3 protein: CSVDNKKGETQYF
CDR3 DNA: TGCAGCGTTGATAACAAAAAAGGAGAGACCCAGTACTTC

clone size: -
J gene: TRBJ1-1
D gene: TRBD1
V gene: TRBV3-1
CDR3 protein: CASSAGTGGVTEAFF
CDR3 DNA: TGTGCCAGCAGTGCCGGGACAGGGGGCGTCACTGAAGCTTTCTTT

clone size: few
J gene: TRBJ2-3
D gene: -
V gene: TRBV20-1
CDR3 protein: CSARGLGVTDTQYF
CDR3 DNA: TGCAGTGCTAGAGGCCTAGGTGTGACAGATACGCAGTATTTT

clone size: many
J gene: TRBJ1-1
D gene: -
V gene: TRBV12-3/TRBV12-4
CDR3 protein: CASKVKQNTEAFF
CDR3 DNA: TGTGCCAGCAAGGTAAAGCAGAACACTGAAGCTTTCTTT

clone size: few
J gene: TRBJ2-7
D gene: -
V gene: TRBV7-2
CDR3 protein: CASSLGRQQYF
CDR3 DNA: TGTGCCAGCAGCCTGGGGCGGCAGCAGTACTTC

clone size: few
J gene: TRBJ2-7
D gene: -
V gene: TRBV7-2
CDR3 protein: CASSLPSIVSSYEQYF
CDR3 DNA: TGTGCCAGCAGCCTCCCCTCGATCGTCAGCTCCTACGAGCAGTACTTC

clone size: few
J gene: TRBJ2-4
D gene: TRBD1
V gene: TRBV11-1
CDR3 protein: CASSFETGGGKNIQYF
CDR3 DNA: TGTGCCAGCAGCTTTGAAACAGGGGGTGGCAAAAACATTCAGTACTTC

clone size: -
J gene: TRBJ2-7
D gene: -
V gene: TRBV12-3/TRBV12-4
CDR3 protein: CASSLNPLESSYEQYF
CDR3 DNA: TGTGCCAGCAGTCTCAACCCCTTAGAGAGCTCCTACGAGCAGTACTTC

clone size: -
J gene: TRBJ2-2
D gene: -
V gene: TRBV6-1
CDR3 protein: CASSEIGGGTGELFF
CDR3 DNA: TGTGCCAGCAGTGAGATCGGGGGTGGGACCGGGGAGCTGTTTTTT

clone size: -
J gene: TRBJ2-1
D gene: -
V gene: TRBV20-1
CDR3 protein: CSARVKGLGFF
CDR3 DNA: TGCAGTGCTAGAGTGAAGGGTTTAGGGTTCTTC

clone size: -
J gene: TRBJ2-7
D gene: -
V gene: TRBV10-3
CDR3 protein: CVSGGSSYEQYF
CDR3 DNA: TGTGTAAGTGGGGGGAGCTCCTACGAGCAGTACTTC

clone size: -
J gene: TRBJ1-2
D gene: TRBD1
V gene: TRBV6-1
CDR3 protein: CASTQRAGTGEGYTF
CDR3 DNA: TGTGCCAGCACCCAAAGAGCCGGGACAGGGGAGGGCTACACCTTC

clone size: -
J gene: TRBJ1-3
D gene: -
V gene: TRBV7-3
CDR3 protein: CASSFGGLGSGNTIYF
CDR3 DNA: TGTGCCAGCAGCTTCGGGGGGCTCGGTTCTGGAAACACCATATATTTT

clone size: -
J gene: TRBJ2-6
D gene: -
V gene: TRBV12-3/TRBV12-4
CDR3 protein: CANHQASGANVLTF
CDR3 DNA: TGTGCCAACCACCAGGCCTCTGGGGCCAACGTCCTGACTTTC

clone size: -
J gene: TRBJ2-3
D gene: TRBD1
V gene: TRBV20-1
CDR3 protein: CSAGLQGALITDTQYF
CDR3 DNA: TGCAGTGCTGGTCTCCAGGGGGCGTTAATCACAGATACGCAGTATTTT

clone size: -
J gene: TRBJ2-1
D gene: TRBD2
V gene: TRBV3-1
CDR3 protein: CASSQGLAGAAANEQFF
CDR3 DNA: TGTGCCAGCAGCCAGGGACTAGCGGGGGCGGCGGCCAATGAGCAGTTCTTC

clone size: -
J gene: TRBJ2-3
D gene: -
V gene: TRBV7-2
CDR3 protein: CASSLATDRDTQYF
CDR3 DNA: TGTGCCAGCAGCTTAGCCACGGACCGAGATACGCAGTATTTT

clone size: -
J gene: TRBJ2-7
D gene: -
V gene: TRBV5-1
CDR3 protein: CASSLGPDGVYEQYF
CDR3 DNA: TGCGCCAGCAGCTTGGGCCCGGACGGGGTGTACGAGCAGTACTTC

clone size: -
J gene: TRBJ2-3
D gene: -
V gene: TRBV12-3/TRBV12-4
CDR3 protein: CATRLSTDTQYF
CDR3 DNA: TGTGCCACCAGGCTTAGCACAGATACGCAGTATTTT

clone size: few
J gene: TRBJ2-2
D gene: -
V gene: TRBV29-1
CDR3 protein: CSYRQNTGELFF
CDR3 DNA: TGCAGCTATAGACAGAACACCGGGGAGCTGTTTTTT

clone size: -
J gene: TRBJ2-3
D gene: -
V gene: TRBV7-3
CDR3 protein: CASSLIGTTDTQYF
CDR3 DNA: TGTGCCAGCAGCTTAATTGGGACCACAGATACGCAGTATTTT

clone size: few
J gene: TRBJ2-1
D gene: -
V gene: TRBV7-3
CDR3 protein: CASSLFLPGASYNEQFF
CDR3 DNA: TGTGCCAGCAGCTTATTTCTTCCGGGGGCCAGTTACAATGAGCAGTTCTTC

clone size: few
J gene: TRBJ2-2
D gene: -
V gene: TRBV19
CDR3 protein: CASSLGGGRGGELFF
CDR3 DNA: TGTGCCAGTAGCCTAGGGGGAGGGCGCGGCGGGGAGCTGTTTTTT

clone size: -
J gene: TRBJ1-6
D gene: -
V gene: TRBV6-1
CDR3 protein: CASSHDRSSSYNSPLHF
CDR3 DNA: TGTGCCAGCAGTCACGACAGGTCTAGCTCCTATAATTCACCCCTCCACTTT

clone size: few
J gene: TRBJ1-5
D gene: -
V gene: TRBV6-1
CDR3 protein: CASSPGVERSNQPQHF
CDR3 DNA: TGTGCCAGCAGCCCAGGGGTAGAGCGGAGCAATCAGCCTCAGCATTTT

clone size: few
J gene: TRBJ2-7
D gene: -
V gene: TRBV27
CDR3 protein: CASSLFGTSNYEQYF
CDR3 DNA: TGTGCCAGCAGCTTGTTTGGGACCTCAAACTACGAGCAGTACTTC

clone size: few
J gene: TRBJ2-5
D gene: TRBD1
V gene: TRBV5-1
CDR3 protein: CASSGRTGEETQYF
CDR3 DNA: TGCGCCAGCAGCGGACGGACAGGGGAAGAGACCCAGTACTTC

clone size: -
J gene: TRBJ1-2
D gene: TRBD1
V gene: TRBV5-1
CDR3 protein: CASSRTGTGFYGYTF
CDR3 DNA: TGCGCCAGCAGCCGGACCGGGACAGGATTCTATGGCTACACCTTC